This T cell receptor beta chain emerged from a study of early T cells in non-severe SARS-CoV-2 infection. Background on the study: Sequenced material consisted of bulk RNA (from unsorted whole blood), and chains were unpaired.

TCRdb reprocessed the 5' RACE reads with MiXCR, giving one entry per CDR3 protein. The sample has about 72,000 distinct CDR3 sequences, roughly a tenth seen once. The sample holds a few counts of this clonotype. The sequenced sample was whole blood, obtained at baseline. The TCR comes from an adult who was a healthcare worker with PCR-confirmed SARS-CoV-2 infection or an uninfected control (not recorded which).

The CDR3 loop reads CASTGQLNTEAFF. In nucleotides, the CDR3 is TGTGCCAGCACTGGCCAGTTGAACACTGAAGCTTTCTTT. The chain uses TRBV2 and TRBJ1-1; D call uncertain. The CDR3 has 13 amino acids. Germline CDR1 reads SNHLY; CDR2 reads FYNNEI. The V gene lost 7 bases and the J gene lost 0 bases, with 9 bases spanning the gap.